The T cell receptor beta chain described here comes from a study of cytomegalovirus exposure and HLA in healthy donors. CDR1 is SGDLS and CDR2 is YYNGEE in the germline V gene. This CDR3 has 15 amino acids. V was pared by 2 bases and J by 7 bases, with 7 bases of the junction left unmatched. Primers for the PCR totalled 60 Vbeta and 13 Jbeta. Method: immunoSEQ multiplex PCR; TCRdb's copy keeps in-frame clones and lacks some. The table includes 150,000 to 200,000 clones, around 77% detected once. The J gene is TRBJ2-1, the V gene TRBV9, with TRBD2 matching 9 bases. Sample: PBMCs. The sequence was collected from a woman aged 30 to 39 in good health and CMV-seropositive. The CDR3 DNA reads as TGTGCCAGCAGCGTTGGTAGCGGGAGTAGAAATGAGCAGTTCTTC. It specifies CASSVGSGSRNEQFF.